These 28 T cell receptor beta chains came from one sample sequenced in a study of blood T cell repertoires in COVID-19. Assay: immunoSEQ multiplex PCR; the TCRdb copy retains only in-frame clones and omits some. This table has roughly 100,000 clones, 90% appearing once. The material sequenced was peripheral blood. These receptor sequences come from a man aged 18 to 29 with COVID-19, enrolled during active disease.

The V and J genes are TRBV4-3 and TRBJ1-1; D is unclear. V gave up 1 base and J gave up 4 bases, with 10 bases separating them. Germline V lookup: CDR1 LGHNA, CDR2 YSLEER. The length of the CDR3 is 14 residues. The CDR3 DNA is TGCGCCAGCAGCCAAGGGTTGAGTAGCACTGAAGCTTTCTTT. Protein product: CASSQGLSSTEAFF.

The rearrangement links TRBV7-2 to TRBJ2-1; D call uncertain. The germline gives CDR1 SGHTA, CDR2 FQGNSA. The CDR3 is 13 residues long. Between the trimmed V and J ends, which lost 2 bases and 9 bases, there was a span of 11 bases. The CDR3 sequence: CASSLPHSSEQFF. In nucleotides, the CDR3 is TGTGCCAGCAGCTTACCCCATAGTAGTGAGCAGTTCTTC.

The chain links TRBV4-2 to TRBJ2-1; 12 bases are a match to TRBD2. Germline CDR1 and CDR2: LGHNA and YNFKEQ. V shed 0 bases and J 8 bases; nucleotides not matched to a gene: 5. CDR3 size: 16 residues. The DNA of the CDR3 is TGTGCCAGCAGCCAAGAGACTAGCGGGAGTACGGATGAGCAGTTCTTC. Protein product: CASSQETSGSTDEQFF.

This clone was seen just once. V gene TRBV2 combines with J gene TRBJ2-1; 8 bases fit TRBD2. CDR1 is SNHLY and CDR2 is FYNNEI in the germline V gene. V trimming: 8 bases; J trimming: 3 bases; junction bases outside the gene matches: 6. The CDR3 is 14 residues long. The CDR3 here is CASHSGTVYNEQFF. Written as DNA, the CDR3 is TGTGCCAGCCATAGCGGGACTGTCTACAATGAGCAGTTCTTC.

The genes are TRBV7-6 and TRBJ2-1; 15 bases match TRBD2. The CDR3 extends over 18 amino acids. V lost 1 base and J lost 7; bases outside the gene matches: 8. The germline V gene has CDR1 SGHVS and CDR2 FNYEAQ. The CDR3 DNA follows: TGTGCCAGCAGCTTAGACTGGGGACTAGCGGGAGGAGGGAATGAGCAGTTCTTC. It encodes CASSLDWGLAGGGNEQFF.

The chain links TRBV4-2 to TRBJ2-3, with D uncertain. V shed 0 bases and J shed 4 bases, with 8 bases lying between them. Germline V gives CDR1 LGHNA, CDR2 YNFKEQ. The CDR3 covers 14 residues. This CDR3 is CASSQDPGPDTQYF. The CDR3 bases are TGTGCCAGCAGCCAAGATCCTGGCCCAGATACGCAGTATTTT.

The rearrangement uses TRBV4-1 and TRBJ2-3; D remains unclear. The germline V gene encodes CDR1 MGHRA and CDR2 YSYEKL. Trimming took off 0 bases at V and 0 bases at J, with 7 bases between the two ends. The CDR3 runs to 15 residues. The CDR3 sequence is CASSQDYRSTDTQYF. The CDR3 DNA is TGCGCCAGCAGCCAAGACTACCGCAGCACAGATACGCAGTATTTT.

The CDR3 DNA sequence: TGCGCCAGCAGCCAAGATGGCGGCTACTATGGCTACACCTTC. This translates into CASSQDGGYYGYTF. This chain uses TRBV4-3 with TRBJ1-2; D unresolved. This CDR3 comprises 14 residues. Germline assignment: CDR1 LGHNA and CDR2 YSLEER. The V and J ends lost 0 bases and 3 bases respectively, with 8 bases between them.

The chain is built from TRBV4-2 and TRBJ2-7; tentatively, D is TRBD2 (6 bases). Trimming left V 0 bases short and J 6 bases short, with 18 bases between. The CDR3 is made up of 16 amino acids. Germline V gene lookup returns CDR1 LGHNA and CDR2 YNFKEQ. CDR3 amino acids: CASSQDRRAFQSEQYF. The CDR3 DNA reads TGTGCCAGCAGCCAAGATAGGAGGGCGTTTCAGAGCGAGCAGTACTTC.

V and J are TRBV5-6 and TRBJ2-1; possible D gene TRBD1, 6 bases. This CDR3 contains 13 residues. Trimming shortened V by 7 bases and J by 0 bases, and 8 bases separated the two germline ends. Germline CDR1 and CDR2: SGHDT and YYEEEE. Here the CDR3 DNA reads TGTGCCAGCGGGACAACCTCCTACAATGAGCAGTTCTTC. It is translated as CASGTTSYNEQFF.

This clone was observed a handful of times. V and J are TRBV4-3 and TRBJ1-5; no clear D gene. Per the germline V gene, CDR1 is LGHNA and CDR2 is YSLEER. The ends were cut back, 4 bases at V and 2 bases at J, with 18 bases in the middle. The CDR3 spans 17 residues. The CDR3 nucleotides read TGCGCCAGCAGCCCAGGTATTTACGTAGTGGGCAATCAGCCCCAGCATTTT. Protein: CASSPGIYVVGNQPQHF.

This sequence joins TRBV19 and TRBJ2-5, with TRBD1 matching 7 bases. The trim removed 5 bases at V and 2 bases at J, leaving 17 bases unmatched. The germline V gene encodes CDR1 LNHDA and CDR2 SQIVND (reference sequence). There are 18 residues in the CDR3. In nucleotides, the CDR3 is TGTGCCAGTAGTTCGACCGGGACAGCGTCCTTGTCGCAAGAGACCCAGTACTTC. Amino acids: CASSSTGTASLSQETQYF.

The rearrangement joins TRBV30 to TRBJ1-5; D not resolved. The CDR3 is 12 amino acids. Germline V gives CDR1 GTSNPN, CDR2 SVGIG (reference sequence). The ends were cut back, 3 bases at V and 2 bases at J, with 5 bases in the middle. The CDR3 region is CAWRLGNQPQHF. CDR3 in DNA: TGTGCCTGGAGACTGGGCAATCAGCCCCAGCATTTT.

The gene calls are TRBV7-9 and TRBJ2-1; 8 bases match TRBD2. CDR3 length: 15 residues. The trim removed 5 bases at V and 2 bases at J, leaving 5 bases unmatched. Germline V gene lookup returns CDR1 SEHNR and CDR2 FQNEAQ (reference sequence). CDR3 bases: TGTGCCAGCAGCCCCAGCGGGAGAACCTACAATGAGCAGTTCTTC. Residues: CASSPSGRTYNEQFF. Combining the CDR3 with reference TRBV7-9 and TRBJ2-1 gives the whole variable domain DTGVSQNPRHKITKRGQNVTFRCDPISEHNRLYWYRQTLGQGPEFLTYFQNEAQLEKSRLLSDRFSAERPKGSFSTLEIQRTEQGDSAMYLCASSPSGRTYNEQFFGPGTRLTVL.

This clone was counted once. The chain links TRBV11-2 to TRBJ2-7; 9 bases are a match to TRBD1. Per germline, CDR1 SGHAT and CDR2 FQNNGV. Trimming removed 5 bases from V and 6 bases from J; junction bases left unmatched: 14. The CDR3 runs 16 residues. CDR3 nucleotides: TGTGCCAGCAGCCGACCGCCCGGGACAGGGTTCGGCGAGCAGTACTTC. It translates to CASSRPPGTGFGEQYF.

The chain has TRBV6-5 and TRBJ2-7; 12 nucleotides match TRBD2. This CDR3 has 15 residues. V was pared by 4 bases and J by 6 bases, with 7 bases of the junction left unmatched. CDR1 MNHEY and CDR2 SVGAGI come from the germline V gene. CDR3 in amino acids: CASSWRLAGEGEQYF. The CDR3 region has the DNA TGTGCCAGCAGTTGGAGACTAGCGGGAGAAGGCGAGCAGTACTTC.

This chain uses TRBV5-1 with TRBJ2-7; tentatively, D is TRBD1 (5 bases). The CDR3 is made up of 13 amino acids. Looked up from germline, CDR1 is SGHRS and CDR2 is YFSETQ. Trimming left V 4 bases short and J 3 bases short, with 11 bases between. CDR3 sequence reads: CASSGDRFYEQYF. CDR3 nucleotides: TGCGCCAGCAGCGGAGACAGATTCTACGAGCAGTACTTC.

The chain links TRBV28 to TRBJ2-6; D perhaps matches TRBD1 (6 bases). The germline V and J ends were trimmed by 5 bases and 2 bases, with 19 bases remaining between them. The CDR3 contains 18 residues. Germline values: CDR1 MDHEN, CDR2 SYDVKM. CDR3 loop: CASSPSIIRQAGANVLTF. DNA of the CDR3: TGTGCCAGCAGTCCTTCCATTATACGACAGGCTGGGGCCAACGTCCTGACTTTC.

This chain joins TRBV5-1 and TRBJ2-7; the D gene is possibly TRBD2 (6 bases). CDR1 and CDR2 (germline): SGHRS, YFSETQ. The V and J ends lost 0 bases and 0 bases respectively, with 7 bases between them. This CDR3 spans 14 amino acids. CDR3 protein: CASSLATSSYEQYF. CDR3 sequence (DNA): TGCGCCAGCAGCTTGGCGACTAGCTCCTACGAGCAGTACTTC.

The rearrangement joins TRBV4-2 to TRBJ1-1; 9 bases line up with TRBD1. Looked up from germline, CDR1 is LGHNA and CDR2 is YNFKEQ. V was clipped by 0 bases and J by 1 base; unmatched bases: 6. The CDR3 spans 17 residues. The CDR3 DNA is TGTGCCAGCAGCCAAGACGGGACAGGGTGGGGGAACACTGAAGCTTTCTTT. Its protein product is CASSQDGTGWGNTEAFF.

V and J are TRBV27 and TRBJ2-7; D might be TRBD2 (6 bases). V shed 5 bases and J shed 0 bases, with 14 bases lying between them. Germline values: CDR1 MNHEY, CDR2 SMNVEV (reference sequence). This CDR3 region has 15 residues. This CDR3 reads CASSDFRRDSYEQYF. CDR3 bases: TGTGCCAGCAGTGACTTTAGGCGGGACTCCTACGAGCAGTACTTC.

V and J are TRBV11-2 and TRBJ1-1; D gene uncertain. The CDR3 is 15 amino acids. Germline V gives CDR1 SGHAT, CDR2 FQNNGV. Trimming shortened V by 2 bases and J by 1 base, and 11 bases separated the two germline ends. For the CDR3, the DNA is TGTGCCAGCAGCTTATTTGGAGGATCGAACACTGAAGCTTTCTTT. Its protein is CASSLFGGSNTEAFF.

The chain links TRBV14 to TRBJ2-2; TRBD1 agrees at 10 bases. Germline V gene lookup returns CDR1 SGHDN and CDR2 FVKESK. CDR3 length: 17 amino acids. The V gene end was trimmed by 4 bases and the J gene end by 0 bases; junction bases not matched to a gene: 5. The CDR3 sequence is CASSRDRGEANTGELFF. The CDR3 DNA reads TGTGCCAGCAGCCGGGACAGGGGCGAAGCGAACACCGGGGAGCTGTTTTTT. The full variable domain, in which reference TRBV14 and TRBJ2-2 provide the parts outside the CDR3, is EAGVTQFPSHSVIEKGQTVTLRCDPISGHDNLYWYRRVMGKEIKFLLHFVKESKQDESGMPNNRFLAERTGGTYSTLKVQPAELEDSGVYFCASSRDRGEANTGELFFGEGSRLTVL.

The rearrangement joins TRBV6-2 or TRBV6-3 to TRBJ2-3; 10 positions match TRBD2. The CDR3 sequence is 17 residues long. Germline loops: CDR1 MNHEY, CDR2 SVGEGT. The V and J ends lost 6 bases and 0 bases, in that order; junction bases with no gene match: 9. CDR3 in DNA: TGTGCCAGCAGCTCTCTCGCTAGCGGGAGTAGCACAGATACGCAGTATTTT. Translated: CASSSLASGSSTDTQYF.

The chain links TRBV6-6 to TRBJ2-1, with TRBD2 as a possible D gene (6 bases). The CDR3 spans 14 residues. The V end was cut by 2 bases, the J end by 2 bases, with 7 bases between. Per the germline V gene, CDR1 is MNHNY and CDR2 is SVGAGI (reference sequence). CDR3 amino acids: CASSYRGTYNEQFF. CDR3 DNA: TGTGCCAGCAGTTACCGGGGGACCTACAATGAGCAGTTCTTC.

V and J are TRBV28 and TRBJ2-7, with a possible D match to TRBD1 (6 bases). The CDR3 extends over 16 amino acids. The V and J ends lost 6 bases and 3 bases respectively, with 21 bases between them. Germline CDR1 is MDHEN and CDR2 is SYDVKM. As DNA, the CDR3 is TGTGCCAGCAGCCTTCTTCCCCGGACAGTGAACTACGAGCAGTACTTC. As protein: CASSLLPRTVNYEQYF. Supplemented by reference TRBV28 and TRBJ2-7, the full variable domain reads DVKVTQSSRYLVKRTGEKVFLECVQDMDHENMFWYRQDPGLGLRLIYFSYDVKMKEKGDIPEGYSVSREKKERFSLILESASTNQTSMYLCASSLLPRTVNYEQYFGPGTRLTVT.

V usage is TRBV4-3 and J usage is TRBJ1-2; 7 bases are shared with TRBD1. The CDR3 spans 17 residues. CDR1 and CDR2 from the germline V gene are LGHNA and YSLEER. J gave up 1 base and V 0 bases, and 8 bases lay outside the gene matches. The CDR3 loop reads CASSQDSRRQGNYGYTF. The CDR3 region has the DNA TGCGCCAGCAGCCAAGACTCACGGAGACAGGGTAACTATGGCTACACCTTC.

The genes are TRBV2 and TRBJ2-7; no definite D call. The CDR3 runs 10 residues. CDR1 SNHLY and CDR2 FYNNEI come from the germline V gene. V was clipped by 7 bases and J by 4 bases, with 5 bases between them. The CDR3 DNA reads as TGTGCCAGCATTCGGTACGAGCAGTACTTC. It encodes CASIRYEQYF.